This T cell receptor (beta chain) was retrieved from a study of T-cell reconstitution after alpha-beta-depleted transplantation in children. As it was prepared, the TCRbeta library received unique molecular identifiers. One entry per CDR3 protein results from TCRdb running MiXCR on the PCR reads. The table shows 200,000 to 250,000 distinct CDR3 sequences, with 9.7% occurring only once. This clonotype has ten or more counts. CDR1 is DFQATT, CDR2 SNEGSKA, per germline (reference sequence). V was clipped by 8 bases and J by 9 bases, with 14 bases between them. This CDR3 is built from 12 residues. The gene calls are TRBV20-1 and TRBJ1-6; D uncertain. The receptor's source is a human donor who donated a stem cell graft to a child with SCID. Sample: PBMCs from the stem cell graft donor, taken from the stem cell graft. The CDR3 loop is CSPRTTGSPLHF. The CDR3 DNA sequence: TGCAGTCCGCGGACGACGGGTTCACCCCTCCACTTT.